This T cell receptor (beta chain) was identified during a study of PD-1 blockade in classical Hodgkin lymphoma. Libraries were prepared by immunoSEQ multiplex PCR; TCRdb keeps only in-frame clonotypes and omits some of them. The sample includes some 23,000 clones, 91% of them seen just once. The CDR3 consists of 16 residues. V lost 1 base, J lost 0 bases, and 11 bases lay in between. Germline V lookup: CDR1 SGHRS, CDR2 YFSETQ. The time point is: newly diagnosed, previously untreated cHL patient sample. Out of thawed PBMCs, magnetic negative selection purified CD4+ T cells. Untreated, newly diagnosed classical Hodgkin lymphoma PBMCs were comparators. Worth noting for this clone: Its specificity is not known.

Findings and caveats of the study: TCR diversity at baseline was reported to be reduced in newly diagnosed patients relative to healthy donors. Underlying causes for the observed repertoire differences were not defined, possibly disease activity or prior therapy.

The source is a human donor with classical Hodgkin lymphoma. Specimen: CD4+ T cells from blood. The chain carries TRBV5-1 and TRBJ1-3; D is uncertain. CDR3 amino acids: CASSLTDHFSGNTIYF. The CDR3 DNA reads TGCGCCAGCAGCTTGACGGATCACTTCTCTGGAAACACCATATATTTT.